This TCR beta chain was found in a study of shared clonotypes between healthy human individuals. Study findings and constraints: Donors were few, which limited the genetic and exposure-history diversity represented. Non-shared clonotypes had lower generation probabilities than clonotypes shared by all four sorted-subset donors.

The CD4+ fraction was divided into a CD45RA+ naive subset and a CD45RA-negative memory subset. Across several immunoSEQ plates, the genomic DNA of each subset was split evenly. Sequenced by immunoSEQ multiplex PCR; TCRdb stores in-frame clones only, minus some. This sample has roughly 2.5 million clones; roughly 92% occur once, and the top ten carry under 0.15%. Losses at the gene ends were 3 bases for V and 1 base for J; bases not matched to a gene: 16. Germline values: CDR1 MGHRA, CDR2 YSYEKL. The CDR3 has 21 residues. A remark on this clone: Its antigen is unknown.

This TCR was sampled from a young man in good health. Sequences were obtained from naive CD4+ T cells sorted from blood. Subset: CD45RA+ positively selected. The chain combines TRBV4-1 with TRBJ2-1; 12 bases are a match to TRBD2. The DNA of the CDR3 is TGCGCCAGCAGCCACTCCGTCCTAGCGGGAGGGCCCTCGGGATCCTACAATGAGCAGTTCTTC. Translation gives CASSHSVLAGGPSGSYNEQFF.